This TCR beta chain was obtained from a study of blood T cell repertoires in COVID-19. Overall study context: The cDNA or gDNA used as material had been derived from T cells, B-cell-depleted T cells, or PBMCs.

The method was immunoSEQ multiplex PCR; TCRdb's version includes in-frame clones alone and lacks a portion of them. The table lists 65,000 or so clones, roughly 90% of them singletons. This TCR was recovered from a human donor with acute or convalescent COVID-19. The donor label of this sample is uncertain. Source material: peripheral blood.

In DNA form, the CDR3 reads TGCGCCAGCAGTGGCGGCGCGCCGGAGACCCAGTACTTC. Translating it yields CASSGGAPETQYF. The rearrangement uses TRBV10-2 and TRBJ2-5; D is unresolved. Germline loops: CDR1 WSHSY, CDR2 SAAADI. Trimming removed 4 bases from V and 5 bases from J, with 11 bases in between. The CDR3 is made up of 13 amino acids.